This T cell receptor beta chain was profiled in a study of CD8 T cells in ankylosing spondylitis. General observations from the study: Seemingly distinctive of ankylosing spondylitis blood was a TCR beta motif formed by eight highly homologous variants.

Notes on this clonotype: Its antigen is currently unknown.

MiXCR was run by TCRdb on the 5' RACE reads, yielding one entry per CDR3 protein. This table has 200,000 or so distinct CDR3 sequences, 13% appearing once. The CDR3 totals 13 residues. Germline CDR1 reads LGHNA; CDR2 reads YNFKEQ. Trimming stripped 2 bases from V and 4 bases from J, with 6 bases between. The chain joins TRBV4-2 to TRBJ2-1; D is unclear. The receptor comes from a female donor with ankylosing spondylitis or in good health (not recorded which). The material sequenced was blood, either unsorted or a sorted T cell fraction (not recorded which). The CDR3 protein is CASSQIGYNEQFF. CDR3 DNA: TGTGCCAGCAGCCAAATCGGGTACAATGAGCAGTTCTTC.